The rows below give T cell receptor beta chains drawn from one sample of a study of shared T cell receptors in the human thymus. The method was immunoSEQ multiplex PCR; TCRdb's version includes in-frame clones alone and lacks a portion of them. Of 640,000 or so clones in the sample, 87% were seen once. These records were also assigned to another study, of human thymus T cells.

Source material: thymocytes. Source of these receptors: a boy under two years old with a congenital heart defect. The CDR3 runs from the conserved cysteine through the conserved F or W. Each record gives: J gene, CDR3 length, clone size, V gene, D gene, CDR3 DNA, CDR3 protein. D genes are given only for firm matches. Clone size appears in some rows only: once, few, many, or a class for an expanded clone.

TRBJ2-5,12,once,TRBV2,NA,TGTGCCAGCAGGGGGGGTGAAGAGACCCAGTACTTC,CASRGGEETQYF
TRBJ1-6,15,NA,TRBV27,NA,TGTGCCAGCAGTTCCCCGAGCTCCTATAATTCACCCCTCCACTTT,CASSSPSSYNSPLHF
TRBJ2-7,12,NA,TRBV28,TRBD1,TGTGCCAGCAGTGCGGACAGGGAGGAGCAGTACTTC,CASSADREEQYF
TRBJ2-1,17,NA,TRBV4-1,TRBD2,TGCGCCAGCAGCCAAGATCCGGGACTAGGAAAATTCAATGAGCAGTTCTTC,CASSQDPGLGKFNEQFF
TRBJ1-5,14,NA,TRBV7-2,NA,TGTGCCAGCAGCCTCGGGAGGGGGGAACAGCCCCAGCATTTT,CASSLGRGEQPQHF
TRBJ2-5,16,NA,TRBV9,TRBD2,TGTGCCAGCACCATCGGGACTACCGACCTACAAGAGACCCAGTACTTC,CASTIGTTDLQETQYF
TRBJ1-4,14,NA,TRBV5-1,NA,TGCGCCAGCAGCACGAGGGCCCTCAATGAAAAACTGTTTTTT,CASSTRALNEKLFF
TRBJ1-1,17,NA,TRBV25-1,NA,TGTGCCAGTAGGGGATCGTTAGGGGAGGGTCACTACACTGAAGCTTTCTTT,CASRGSLGEGHYTEAFF
TRBJ1-5,16,few,TRBV19,NA,TGTGCCAGTAGGGAAGAAGTCTCGCAGGGAGGGCAGCCCCAGCATTTT,CASREEVSQGGQPQHF
TRBJ2-2,18,NA,TRBV21-1,NA,TGTGCCAGCAGAAATATCGCCCCCGCGGGGGAGAACACCGGGGAGCTGTTTTTT,CASRNIAPAGENTGELFF
TRBJ2-5,17,NA,TRBV14,TRBD2,TGTGCCAGCAGCCAGGATTACCGGGACTACCAACAAGAGACCCAGTACTTC,CASSQDYRDYQQETQYF
TRBJ1-1,14,NA,TRBV19,NA,TGTGCCAGTAGTATAGCGACAGCTAGGACTGAAGCTTTCTTT,CASSIATARTEAFF
TRBJ1-1,15,NA,TRBV5-8,TRBD1,TGTGCCAGCCAGGGCTCCGGGACAGGGATGACTGAAGCTTTCTTT,CASQGSGTGMTEAFF
TRBJ2-1,16,NA,TRBV25-1,NA,TGTGCCAGCAGTGAATTACGAGGGAACGGGCCTAATGAGCAGTTCTTC,CASSELRGNGPNEQFF
TRBJ2-2,17,NA,TRBV9,NA,TGTGCCAGCAGCCTCTACCATCTTTGCCCTAACACCGGGGAGCTGTTTTTT,CASSLYHLCPNTGELFF
TRBJ2-1,14,NA,TRBV6-5,TRBD2,TGTGCCAGCAGCCGCGGGGGGATCTACAATGAGCAGTTCTTC,CASSRGGIYNEQFF
TRBJ2-7,14,NA,TRBV5-6,TRBD1,TGTGCCAGCAGCTCTGGACAGGGAGCCTACGAGCAGTACTTC,CASSSGQGAYEQYF
TRBJ1-2,15,NA,TRBV5-6,NA,TGTGCCAGCATGAGTGGGGCAGGTCCCTACCATGGCTACACCTTC,CASMSGAGPYHGYTF
TRBJ2-7,15,NA,TRBV9,TRBD1,TGTGCCAGCAGCCCACCGGGACAGGGTTTTCACGAGCAGTACTTC,CASSPPGQGFHEQYF
TRBJ2-7,15,NA,TRBV28,NA,TGTGCCAGCAGACCCATACAGGTGCACTCCTACGAGCAGTACTTC,CASRPIQVHSYEQYF
TRBJ1-1,17,NA,TRBV25-1,NA,TGTGCCAGCAGTGAATACCCTATATCAGGTCACTACACTGAAGCTTTCTTT,CASSEYPISGHYTEAFF
TRBJ2-1,17,NA,TRBV9,NA,TGTGCCAGCAGCGTAGGCCCGGGGGAGAGCTCCTACAATGAGCAGTTCTTC,CASSVGPGESSYNEQFF